The T cell receptor beta chain described here comes from a study of Graves' ophthalmopathy and Graves' hyperthyroidism. About the research overall: Researchers obtained peripheral blood at initial diagnosis, before any treatment had begun. Study observations and caveats: Ophthalmopathy progression was predicted by the model at roughly 66% sensitivity and about 74% specificity.

This clonotype appeared many times. Its cognate antigen is unknown. Clinical symptoms, serum thyroxine, TRAb, thyroid ultrasound and orbital computed tomography determined diagnosis. From RNA, the CDR3 regions of TCR beta chains were amplified and sequenced. After a first-round RT-PCR with HTBI primers, a second-round multiplex PCR was run. A single record per CDR3 protein comes from TCRdb applying MiXCR to the multiplex PCR reads. The data show 350,000 to 450,000 distinct CDR3 sequences, more than 20% seen once. Material for sequencing was peripheral blood. The source of this sequence is a woman in her late teens or twenties with stable Graves' hyperthyroidism.

CDR3 protein: CASSLGTENTEAFF. CDR3 in DNA: TGTGCCAGCAGCTTAGGGACAGAAAACACTGAAGCTTTCTTT. The chain is built from TRBV11-2 and TRBJ1-1, with a weak D call TRBD1 (6 bases). The germline V gene encodes CDR1 SGHAT and CDR2 FQNNGV. The V gene lost 1 base and the J gene lost 2 bases, with 8 bases spanning the gap. The CDR3 runs to 14 residues.